This T cell receptor beta chain was sequenced during a study of T cell responses to AZD1222 COVID-19 vaccine. Study details: Both about-4-week and about-12-week second-dose recipients were combined. Findings of the study overall: Vaccination with two AZD1222 doses was followed by a rise in Spike-specific TCR breadth and depth. The span of vaccine-associated CD4 TCRs extended across spike, with dominance at 160-218 and 743-854. Repertoire sampling was restricted to post-peak T cell response timepoints.

Repertoires were generated with immunoSEQ multiplex PCR, while TCRdb's copy carries only in-frame clones and drops some. The table has about 120,000 clones, just over 90% seen once. J was trimmed by 1 base and V by 1 base; bases with no gene match: 2. The CDR3 loop spans 16 amino acids. Germline CDR1 reads SGHVS; CDR2 reads FNYEAQ. Notes on this clone: What it binds is unknown.

The starting material was peripheral blood, obtained on day 0 of AZD1222 vaccination. The chain carries TRBV7-6 and TRBJ2-3, with 10 bases that match TRBD2. This receptor was obtained from an adult in good health. CDR3 sequence: CASSLGLAGGTDTQYF. CDR3 nucleotides: TGTGCCAGCAGCTTAGGGCTAGCGGGAGGCACAGATACGCAGTATTTT.